This TCR beta chain was sequenced during a study of neurological immune-mediated disorders. Whole-study results and caveats: No expanded-clone CDR3 amino acid sequence recurred across subjects, suggesting private TCR-beta repertoires. Phylogenetic grouping assigned the repertoires of 18 of 34 multiple sclerosis patients to a single cluster of related CDR3 sequences. This cluster may be a repertoire-level signature. The multiple sclerosis repertoire cluster had no association with any clinical or MRI feature.

There are many counts of this clonotype. The antigen remains undetermined. Every sequencing run produced over 190 million TCR-beta sequences, and the sequences from any one run covered 15-18 subjects. MiXCR, run by TCRdb on the 5' RACE reads, gives a single entry per CDR3 protein. Of 100,000 to 150,000 distinct CDR3 sequences in the sample, more than 2.5% are singletons; the top ten hold about 1.2%. The J segment lost 1 base and the V segment lost 6 bases, leaving 8 bases of the junction unmatched. Germline values: CDR1 SNHLY, CDR2 FYNNEI. This CDR3 is 16 amino acids long. The genes are TRBV2 and TRBJ2-7; 11 bases align to TRBD2. Sequencing was carried out using PBMCs. This TCR was sampled from a woman in her thirties with multiple sclerosis. The CDR3 sequence: CASSKLAGEGSYEQYF. Here the CDR3 DNA reads TGTGCCAGCAGCAAACTAGCGGGAGAGGGGTCCTACGAGCAGTACTTC.